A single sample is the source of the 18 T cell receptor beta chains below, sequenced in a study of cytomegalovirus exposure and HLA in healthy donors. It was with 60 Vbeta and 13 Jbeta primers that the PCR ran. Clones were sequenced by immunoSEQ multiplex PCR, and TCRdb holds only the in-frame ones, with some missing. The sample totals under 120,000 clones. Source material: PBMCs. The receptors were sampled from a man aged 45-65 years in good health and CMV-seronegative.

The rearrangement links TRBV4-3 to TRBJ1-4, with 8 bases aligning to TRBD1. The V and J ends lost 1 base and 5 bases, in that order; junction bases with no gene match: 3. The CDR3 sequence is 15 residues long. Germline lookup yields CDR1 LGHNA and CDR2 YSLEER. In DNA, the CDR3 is TGCGCCAGCAGCCAAGTTTACAGGGGGAATGAAAAACTGTTTTTT. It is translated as CASSQVYRGNEKLFF.

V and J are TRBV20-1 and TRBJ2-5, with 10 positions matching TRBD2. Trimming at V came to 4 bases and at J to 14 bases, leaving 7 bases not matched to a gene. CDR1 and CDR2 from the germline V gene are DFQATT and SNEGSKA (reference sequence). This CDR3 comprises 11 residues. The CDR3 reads CSAMSAGGHYF. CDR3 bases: TGCAGTGCTATGTCAGCGGGAGGGCACTACTTC.

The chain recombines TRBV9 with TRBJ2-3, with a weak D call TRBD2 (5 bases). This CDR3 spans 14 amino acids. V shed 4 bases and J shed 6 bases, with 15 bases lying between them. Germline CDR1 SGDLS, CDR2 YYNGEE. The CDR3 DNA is TGTGCCAGCAGCACTAGTCCTTATGTGGATACGCAGTATTTT. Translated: CASSTSPYVDTQYF.

CDR3 region: CAWSARQSSRNTIYF. The CDR3 DNA sequence: TGTGCCTGGAGTGCCAGACAATCATCTCGAAACACCATATATTTT. The chain is built from TRBV30 and TRBJ1-3; D ambiguous. CDR3 length: 15 amino acids. V gave up 1 base and J gave up 5 bases, with 15 bases separating them. Looked up from germline, CDR1 is GTSNPN and CDR2 is SVGIG (reference sequence). The full variable domain, in which reference TRBV30 and TRBJ1-3 provide the parts outside the CDR3, is SQTIHQWPATLVQPVGSPLSLECTVEGTSNPNLYWYRQAAGRGLQLLFYSVGIGQISSEVPQNLSASRPQDRQFILSSKKLLLSDSGFYLCAWSARQSSRNTIYFGEGSWLTVV.

The CDR3 loop is CASSLVGGQGAFNEQYF. CDR3 nucleotides: TGTGCCAGCAGCTTAGTAGGGGGACAGGGGGCGTTCAACGAGCAGTACTTC. V usage is TRBV7-6 and J usage is TRBJ2-7; TRBD1 matches 12 bases. Germline trimming cut 1 base from V and 5 bases from J; bases unmatched to any gene: 9. CDR1 is SGHVS and CDR2 is FNYEAQ in the germline V gene. The CDR3 has 17 amino acids.

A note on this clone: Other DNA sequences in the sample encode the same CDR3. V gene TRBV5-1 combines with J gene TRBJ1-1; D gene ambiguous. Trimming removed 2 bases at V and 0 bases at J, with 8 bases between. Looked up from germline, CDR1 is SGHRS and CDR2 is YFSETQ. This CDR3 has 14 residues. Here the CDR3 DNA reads TGCGCCAGCAGCTTAACCGGGGTGAACACTGAAGCTTTCTTT. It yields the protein CASSLTGVNTEAFF.

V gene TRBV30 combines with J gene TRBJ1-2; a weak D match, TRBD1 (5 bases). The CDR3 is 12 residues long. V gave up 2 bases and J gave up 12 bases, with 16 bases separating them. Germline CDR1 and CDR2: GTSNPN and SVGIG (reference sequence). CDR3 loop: CAWSRLGGPHTF. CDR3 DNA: TGTGCCTGGAGTCGCCTCGGGGGTCCCCACACCTTC.

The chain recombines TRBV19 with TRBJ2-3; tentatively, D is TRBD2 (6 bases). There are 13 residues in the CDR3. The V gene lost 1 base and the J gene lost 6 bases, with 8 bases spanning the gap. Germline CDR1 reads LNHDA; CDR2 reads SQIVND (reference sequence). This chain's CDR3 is CASSIVRGDTQYF. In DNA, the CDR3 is TGTGCCAGTAGTATAGTACGGGGGGATACGCAGTATTTT.

As DNA, the CDR3 is TGTGCCAGCAGCTTGCAGGCCGACTCCTACAATGAGCAGTTCTTC. Protein sequence: CASSLQADSYNEQFF. The chain carries TRBV7-2 and TRBJ2-1; D remains unclear. Trimming shortened V by 3 bases and J by 0 bases, and 9 bases separated the two germline ends. This CDR3 region has 15 residues. In germline, CDR1 is SGHTA, CDR2 FQGNSA.

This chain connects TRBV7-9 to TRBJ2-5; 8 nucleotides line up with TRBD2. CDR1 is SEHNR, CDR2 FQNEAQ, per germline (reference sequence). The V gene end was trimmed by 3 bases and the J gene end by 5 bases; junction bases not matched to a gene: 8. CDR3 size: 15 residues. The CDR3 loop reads CASSFPGLDAETQYF. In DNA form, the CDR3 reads TGTGCCAGCAGCTTCCCGGGACTAGATGCGGAGACCCAGTACTTC.

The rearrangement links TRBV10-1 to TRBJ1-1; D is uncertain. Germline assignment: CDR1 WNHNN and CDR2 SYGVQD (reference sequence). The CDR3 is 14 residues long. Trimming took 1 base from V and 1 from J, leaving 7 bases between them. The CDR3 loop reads CASSEYGKNTEAFF. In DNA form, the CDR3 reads TGCGCCAGCAGTGAGTACGGGAAGAACACTGAAGCTTTCTTT.

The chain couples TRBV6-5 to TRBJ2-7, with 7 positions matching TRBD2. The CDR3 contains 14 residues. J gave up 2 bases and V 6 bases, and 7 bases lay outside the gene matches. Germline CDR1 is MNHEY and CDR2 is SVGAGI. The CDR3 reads CASRRERDPYEQYF. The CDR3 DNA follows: TGTGCCAGCAGACGCGAGCGGGACCCCTACGAGCAGTACTTC.

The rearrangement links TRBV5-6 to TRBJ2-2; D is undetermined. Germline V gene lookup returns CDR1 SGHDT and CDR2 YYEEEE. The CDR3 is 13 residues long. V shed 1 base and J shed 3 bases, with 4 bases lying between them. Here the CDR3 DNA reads TGTGCCAGCAGCTTGCCGGACACCGGGGAGCTGTTTTTT. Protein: CASSLPDTGELFF.

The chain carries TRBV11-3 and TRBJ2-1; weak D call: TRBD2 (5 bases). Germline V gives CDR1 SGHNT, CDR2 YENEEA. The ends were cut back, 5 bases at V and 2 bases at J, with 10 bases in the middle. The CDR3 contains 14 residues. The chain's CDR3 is CASSRGETYNEQFF. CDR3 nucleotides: TGTGCCAGCAGCCGTGGGGAGACCTACAATGAGCAGTTCTTC.

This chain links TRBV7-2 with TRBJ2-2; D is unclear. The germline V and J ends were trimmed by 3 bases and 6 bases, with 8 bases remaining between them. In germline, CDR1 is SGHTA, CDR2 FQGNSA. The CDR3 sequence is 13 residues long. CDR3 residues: CASSFDIAGELFF. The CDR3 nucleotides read TGTGCCAGCAGCTTCGACATCGCCGGGGAGCTGTTTTTT.

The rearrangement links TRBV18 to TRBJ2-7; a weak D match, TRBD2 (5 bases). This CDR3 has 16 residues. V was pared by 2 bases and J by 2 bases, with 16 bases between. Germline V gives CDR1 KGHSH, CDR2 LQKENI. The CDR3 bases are TGTGCCAGCTCACCAAGGGCCAGCGGAACCACCTACGAGCAGTACTTC. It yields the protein CASSPRASGTTYEQYF.

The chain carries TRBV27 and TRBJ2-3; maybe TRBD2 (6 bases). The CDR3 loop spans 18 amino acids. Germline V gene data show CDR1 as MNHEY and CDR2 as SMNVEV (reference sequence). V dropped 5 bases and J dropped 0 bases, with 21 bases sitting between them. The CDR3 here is CASSLATPWRTSTDTQYF. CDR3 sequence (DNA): TGTGCCAGCAGTCTAGCGACCCCGTGGAGGACTAGCACAGATACGCAGTATTTT.

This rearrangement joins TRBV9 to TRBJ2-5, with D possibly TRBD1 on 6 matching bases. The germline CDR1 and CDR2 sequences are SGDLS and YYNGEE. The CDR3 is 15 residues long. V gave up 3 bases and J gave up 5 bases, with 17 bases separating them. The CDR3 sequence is CASSGSGHTGETQYF. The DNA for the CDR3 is TGTGCCAGCAGCGGATCGGGACATACGGGGGAGACCCAGTACTTC.